This T cell receptor (beta chain) appears in the sequencing data of a study of cytomegalovirus exposure and HLA in healthy donors. Study-wide context: HLA-typed donors were the source of approximately 80 million unique TCRs, which an early data release held. Notes on the study in general: Previously analyzed data showed that most TCR beta V segments were productive at a frequency of about 87% or about 30%.

The table lists this clone with a few counts. Its antigen remains unknown. PCR involved 60 Vbeta and 13 Jbeta primers. Sequenced by immunoSEQ multiplex PCR; TCRdb stores in-frame clones only, minus some. Of approximately 140,000 clones in the sample, approximately 84% were seen once. The sequencing input was PBMCs. The origin of this receptor is a middle-aged woman in good health and CMV-seronegative.

The CDR3 sequence is CASSLGRGGTEAFF. In nucleotides, the CDR3 is TGTGCCAGCAGCTTAGGCAGGGGCGGCACTGAAGCTTTCTTT. The genes are TRBV7-9 and TRBJ1-1; perhaps TRBD1 as D (6 bases). Germline V gene lookup returns CDR1 SEHNR and CDR2 FQNEAQ (reference sequence). Trimming left V 1 base short and J 4 bases short, with 10 bases between. This CDR3 is built from 14 residues.